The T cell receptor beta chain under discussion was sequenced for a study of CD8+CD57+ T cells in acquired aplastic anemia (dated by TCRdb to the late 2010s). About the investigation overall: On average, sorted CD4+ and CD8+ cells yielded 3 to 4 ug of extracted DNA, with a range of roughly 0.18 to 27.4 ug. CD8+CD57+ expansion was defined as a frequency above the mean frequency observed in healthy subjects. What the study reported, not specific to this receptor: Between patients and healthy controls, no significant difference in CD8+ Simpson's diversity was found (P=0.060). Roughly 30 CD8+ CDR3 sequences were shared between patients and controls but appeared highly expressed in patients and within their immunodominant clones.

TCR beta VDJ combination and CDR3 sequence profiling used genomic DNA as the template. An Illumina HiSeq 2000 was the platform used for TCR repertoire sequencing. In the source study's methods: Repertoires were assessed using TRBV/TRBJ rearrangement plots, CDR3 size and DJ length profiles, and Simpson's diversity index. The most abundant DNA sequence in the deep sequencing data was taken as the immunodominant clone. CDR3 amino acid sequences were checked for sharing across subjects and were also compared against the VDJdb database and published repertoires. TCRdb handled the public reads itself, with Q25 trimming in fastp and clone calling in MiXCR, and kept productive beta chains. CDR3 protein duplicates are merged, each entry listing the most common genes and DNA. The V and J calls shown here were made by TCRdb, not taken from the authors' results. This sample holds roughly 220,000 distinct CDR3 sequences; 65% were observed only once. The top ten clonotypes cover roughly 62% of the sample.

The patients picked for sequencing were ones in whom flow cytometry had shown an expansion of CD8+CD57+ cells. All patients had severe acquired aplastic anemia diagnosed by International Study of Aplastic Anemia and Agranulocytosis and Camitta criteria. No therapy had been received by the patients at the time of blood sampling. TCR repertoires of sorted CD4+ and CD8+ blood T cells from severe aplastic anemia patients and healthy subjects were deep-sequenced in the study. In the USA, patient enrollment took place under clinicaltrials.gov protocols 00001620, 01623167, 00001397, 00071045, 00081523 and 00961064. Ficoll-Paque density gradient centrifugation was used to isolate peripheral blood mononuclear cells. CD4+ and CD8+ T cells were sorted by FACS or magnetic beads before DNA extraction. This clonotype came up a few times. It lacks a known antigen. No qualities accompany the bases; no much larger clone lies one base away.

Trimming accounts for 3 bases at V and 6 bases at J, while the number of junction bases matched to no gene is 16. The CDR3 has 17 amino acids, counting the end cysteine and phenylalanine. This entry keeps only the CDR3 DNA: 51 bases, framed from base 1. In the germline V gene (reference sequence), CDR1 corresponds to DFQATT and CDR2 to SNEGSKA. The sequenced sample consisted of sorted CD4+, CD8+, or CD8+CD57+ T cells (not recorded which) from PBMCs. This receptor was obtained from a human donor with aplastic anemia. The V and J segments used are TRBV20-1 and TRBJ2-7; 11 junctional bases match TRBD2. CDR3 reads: CSASCFQTSGVPTEQYF. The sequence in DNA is TGCAGTGCTAGTTGCTTCCAGACTAGCGGGGTTCCTACCGAGCAGTACTTC.